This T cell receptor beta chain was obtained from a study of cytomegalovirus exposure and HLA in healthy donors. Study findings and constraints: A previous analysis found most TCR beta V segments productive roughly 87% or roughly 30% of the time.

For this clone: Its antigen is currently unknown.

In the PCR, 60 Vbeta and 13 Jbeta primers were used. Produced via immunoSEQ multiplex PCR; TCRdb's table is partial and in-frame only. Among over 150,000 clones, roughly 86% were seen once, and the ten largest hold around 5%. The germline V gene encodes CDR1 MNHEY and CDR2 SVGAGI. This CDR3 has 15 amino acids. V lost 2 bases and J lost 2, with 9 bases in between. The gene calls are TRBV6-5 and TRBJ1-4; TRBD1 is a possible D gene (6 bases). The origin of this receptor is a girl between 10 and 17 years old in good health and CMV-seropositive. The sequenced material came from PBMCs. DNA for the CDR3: TGTGCCAGCAGTTACGGACAGACCACTAATGAAAAACTGTTTTTT. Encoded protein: CASSYGQTTNEKLFF.